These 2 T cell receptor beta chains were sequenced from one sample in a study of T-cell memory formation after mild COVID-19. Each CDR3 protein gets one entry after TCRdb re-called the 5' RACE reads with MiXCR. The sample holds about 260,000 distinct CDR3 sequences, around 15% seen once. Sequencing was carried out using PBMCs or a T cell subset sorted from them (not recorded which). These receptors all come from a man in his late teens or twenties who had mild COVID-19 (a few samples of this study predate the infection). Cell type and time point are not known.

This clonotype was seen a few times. The CDR3 here is CASSPPGQGNGGYTF. The CDR3 bases are TGTGCCAGCTCACCACCCGGACAGGGGAACGGGGGCTACACCTTC. The chain joins TRBV18 to TRBJ1-2; TRBD1 matches at 9 bases. CDR3 length: 15 residues. The V gene's germline CDR1 is KGHSH and CDR2 LQKENI. Trimming took 0 bases from V and 8 from J; bases not matched to a gene: 7.

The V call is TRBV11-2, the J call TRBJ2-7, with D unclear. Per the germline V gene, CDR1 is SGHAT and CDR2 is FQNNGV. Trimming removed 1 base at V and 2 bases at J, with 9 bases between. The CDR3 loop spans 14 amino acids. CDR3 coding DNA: TGTGCCAGCAGCTTAGCCGACCGAGCCTACGAGCAGTACGTC. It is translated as CASSLADRAYEQYV.